This is a list of T cell receptor beta chains from one sample in a study of cytomegalovirus exposure and HLA in healthy donors. TCRdb keeps only in-frame clones here, not all; method: immunoSEQ multiplex PCR. The sample has fewer than 85,000 clones. The sample taken for sequencing was PBMCs. Every receptor here comes from a man aged 50 to 59 in good health and CMV-seropositive. Both conserved end residues are part of each CDR3. D genes are given only for firm matches.

v_call	d_call	j_call	cdr3_aa	cdr3_nt
TRBV6-1	.	TRBJ2-1	CASSPRQVDGEQFF	TGTGCCAGCAGTCCGCGACAGGTTGACGGTGAGCAGTTCTTC
TRBV7-2	TRBD2	TRBJ2-1	CASSLGLAMYNEQFF	TGTGCCAGCAGCTTAGGACTAGCGATGTACAATGAGCAGTTCTTC
TRBV10-1	TRBD1	TRBJ2-4	CASSGGTGEKGIQYF	TGCGCCAGCAGTGGGGGGACAGGGGAAAAAGGCATTCAGTACTTC
TRBV6-1	TRBD1	TRBJ2-5	CASSRDRGDGETQYF	TGTGCCAGCAGTAGAGACAGGGGGGATGGAGAGACCCAGTACTTC
TRBV10-3	TRBD2	TRBJ2-5	CAIKGGLAGAGGETQYF	TGTGCCATCAAGGGTGGGCTAGCGGGGGCCGGGGGAGAGACCCAGTACTTC
TRBV23-1	TRBD1	TRBJ2-7	CASSQELGTGNRDEQYF	TGCGCCAGCAGTCAAGAACTAGGGACAGGGAATCGCGACGAGCAGTACTTC
TRBV7-2	.	TRBJ1-4	CASSTRQAPNEKLFF	TGTGCCAGCAGCACACGACAGGCTCCTAATGAAAAACTGTTTTTT
TRBV30	.	TRBJ1-2	CAWSRGGYGYTF	TGTGCCTGGAGTAGAGGGGGCTATGGCTACACCTTC
TRBV28	.	TRBJ2-3	CASSLSSEGFTDTQYF	TGTGCCAGCAGTTTATCATCCGAGGGATTCACAGATACGCAGTATTTT
TRBV6-1	TRBD1	TRBJ1-2	CASSRGQIYGYTF	TGTGCCAGCAGTAGGGGACAGATCTATGGCTACACCTTC
TRBV5-3	.	TRBJ2-7	CARSFHPIRGTYEQYF	TGTGCCAGAAGCTTCCATCCCATCCGGGGAACCTACGAGCAGTACTTC
TRBV9	.	TRBJ2-1	CASSVQGTAYNEQFF	TGTGCCAGCAGTGTACAGGGTACCGCCTACAATGAGCAGTTCTTC
TRBV6-4	TRBD2	TRBJ2-3	CASSDSDSGGVSTDTQYF	TGTGCCAGCAGTGACTCGGATAGCGGGGGGGTCAGCACAGATACGCAGTATTTT
TRBV19	.	TRBJ2-2	CASKEIAESGELFF	TGTGCCAGTAAGGAAATAGCGGAGAGCGGGGAGCTGTTTTTT